What follows are 19 T cell receptor beta chains derived from one specimen sequenced in a study of cytomegalovirus exposure and HLA in healthy donors. Both 60 Vbeta primers and 13 Jbeta primers went into the PCR. Profiling relied on immunoSEQ multiplex PCR, and the TCRdb table lists in-frame clones only, not all of them. The repertoire holds 95,000 to 110,000 clones, about 72% seen once, with 2% to 3% in the top ten. Sequencing input: PBMCs. The receptors originated from a man younger than 30 in good health and CMV-seronegative.

The J gene is TRBJ1-3, the V gene TRBV27, with D possibly being TRBD1 (5 bases). The CDR3 length is 15 residues. Germline V gene sequence: CDR1 MNHEY, CDR2 SMNVEV (reference sequence). V was trimmed by 5 bases and J by 4 bases, leaving 15 bases between them. In nucleotides, the CDR3 is TGTGCCAGCAGTCCCGGGGGTATCGGAGGAAACACCATATATTTT. The encoded protein is CASSPGGIGGNTIYF.

The V gene is TRBV5-1, the J gene TRBJ2-4; a possible D gene is TRBD1 (5 bases). Trimming pared 0 bases from V and 0 bases from J, leaving 13 bases between. CDR1 and CDR2 from the germline V gene are SGHRS and YFSETQ. CDR3 length: 17 amino acids. CDR3 coding DNA: TGCGCCAGCAGCTTGGCCACAGGACCACGAGCCAAAAACATTCAGTACTTC. This translates into CASSLATGPRAKNIQYF.

The chain carries TRBV2 and TRBJ2-7; weak D call: TRBD2 (6 bases). The CDR3 totals 14 residues. The ends were cut back, 6 bases at V and 0 bases at J, with 12 bases in the middle. CDR1 and CDR2 (germline): SNHLY, FYNNEI. Written as DNA, the CDR3 is TGTGCCAGCAGAGGACTATCCGGCTCCTACGAGCAGTACTTC. It codes for CASRGLSGSYEQYF.

The V and J genes are TRBV15 and TRBJ2-3, with D maybe TRBD2 (6 bases). The CDR3 runs to 16 residues. From germline, CDR1 is LNHNV and CDR2 YYDKDF (reference sequence). The germline V and J ends were trimmed by 4 bases and 4 bases, with 18 bases remaining between them. The DNA for the CDR3 is TGTGCCACCAGCAAGGGTGAGACTAGTTCCGCAGATACGCAGTATTTT. Its protein is CATSKGETSSADTQYF.

V is TRBV10-1 and J is TRBJ2-2; the match to TRBD2 covers 8 bases. V was pared by 6 bases and J by 3 bases, with 12 bases of the junction left unmatched. Germline lookup yields CDR1 WNHNN and CDR2 SYGVQD (reference sequence). This CDR3 comprises 17 residues. CDR3 residues: CASRIHTGGQDTGELFF. The DNA of the CDR3 is TGCGCCAGCAGGATACACACGGGGGGGCAGGACACCGGGGAGCTGTTTTTT.

The chain has TRBV29-1 and TRBJ2-1; 8 positions agree with TRBD2. Germline V gene data show CDR1 as SQVTM and CDR2 as ANQGSEA. The CDR3 runs to 14 residues. The V segment lost 4 bases and the J segment 8 bases; nucleotides outside the gene matches: 10. The CDR3 protein is CSVVGGAFNYEQFF. For the CDR3, the DNA is TGCAGCGTTGTCGGGGGGGCTTTCAACTATGAGCAGTTCTTC.

The chain joins TRBV2 to TRBJ1-2; tentative D call: TRBD1 (6 bases). The V gene lost 0 bases and the J gene lost 4 bases, with 15 bases spanning the gap. This CDR3 region has 16 residues. Germline CDR1 reads SNHLY; CDR2 reads FYNNEI. CDR3 in DNA: TGTGCCAGCAGTGAAGCGCCTCGGACAGTACTCTATGGCTACACCTTC. Translation gives CASSEAPRTVLYGYTF.

J is TRBJ1-5 and V is TRBV5-6, with 7 bases identical to TRBD1. The CDR3 has 15 amino acids. The germline V gene has CDR1 SGHDT and CDR2 YYEEEE. Germline trimming cut 4 bases from V and 0 bases from J; bases unmatched to any gene: 4. This CDR3 reads CASSRGQYSNQPQHF. The CDR3 DNA reads TGTGCCAGCAGCAGGGGACAGTATAGCAATCAGCCCCAGCATTTT.

The V and J genes are TRBV4-3 and TRBJ2-7; 7 bases match TRBD1. V was clipped by 3 bases and J by 3 bases; unmatched bases: 2. The CDR3 loop spans 13 amino acids. The germline CDR1 and CDR2 sequences are LGHNA and YSLEER. As DNA, the CDR3 is TGCGCCAGCAGCCAGAACAGGGGCTACGAGCAGTACTTC. Residues: CASSQNRGYEQYF.

J is TRBJ1-1 and V is TRBV6-1; D gene uncertain. The CDR3 loop spans 14 amino acids. Germline V gives CDR1 MNHNS, CDR2 SASEGT. The V gene lost 8 bases and the J gene lost 7 bases, with 20 bases spanning the gap. The CDR3 region has the DNA TGTGCCAGCTCTAACGCTCAGGCGATGGGTGAAGCTTTCTTT. Its translation is CASSNAQAMGEAFF.

The chain has TRBV19 and TRBJ1-6, with TRBD1 matching 7 bases. Germline lookup yields CDR1 LNHDA and CDR2 SQIVND (reference sequence). This CDR3 is 14 amino acids long. J lost 6 bases, V lost 4 bases, and 3 bases had no gene match. The CDR3 region has the DNA TGTGCCAGTAGTACGACAGGGTTTAATTCACCCCTCCACTTT. This translates into CASSTTGFNSPLHF.

The chain combines TRBV19 with TRBJ2-4, with a tentative D call TRBD1 (6 bases). Deletions cut 5 bases from V and 0 bases from J, with 11 bases between. The CDR3 runs 15 residues. From germline, CDR1 is LNHDA and CDR2 SQIVND (reference sequence). The CDR3 nucleotides read TGTGCCAGTAGTTTCAGGGGTCTAGCCAAAAACATTCAGTACTTC. This codes for CASSFRGLAKNIQYF.

The chain uses TRBV9 and TRBJ2-5; TRBD2 is a possible D gene (6 bases). CDR3 length: 13 residues. Trimming pared 4 bases from V and 2 bases from J, leaving 9 bases between. Germline V gene lookup returns CDR1 SGDLS and CDR2 YYNGEE. The CDR3 DNA sequence: TGTGCCAGCAGCCTGGACTATCAAGAGACCCAGTACTTC. Translated: CASSLDYQETQYF. The entire variable domain, with the rest obtained from reference TRBV9 and TRBJ2-5, is as follows: DSGVTQTPKHLITATGQRVTLRCSPRSGDLSVYWYQQSLDQGLQFLIQYYNGEERAKGNILERFSAQQFPDLHSELNLSSLELGDSALYFCASSLDYQETQYFGPGTRLLVL.

The chain joins TRBV9 to TRBJ1-6; TRBD1 might be the D (5 bases). Germline CDR1 and CDR2: SGDLS and YYNGEE. Trimming stripped 0 bases from V and 9 bases from J, with 13 bases between. The CDR3 sequence is 15 residues long. The CDR3 sequence is CASSVGDRAISPLHF. CDR3 sequence (DNA): TGTGCCAGCAGCGTAGGTGACAGAGCAATTTCACCCCTCCACTTT.

The chain carries TRBV4-1 and TRBJ1-1, with 9 bases lining up with TRBD1. The CDR3 has 15 residues. From germline, CDR1 is MGHRA and CDR2 YSYEKL. Trimming removed 3 bases from V and 1 base from J; junction bases left unmatched: 3. CDR3 residues: CASSHEDRGNTEAFF. The CDR3, as DNA: TGCGCCAGCAGCCACGAGGACAGGGGGAACACTGAAGCTTTCTTT.

This clone was detected once. The V call is TRBV9, the J call TRBJ1-2; 7 bases are shared with TRBD1. V was pared by 5 bases and J by 6 bases, with 4 bases of the junction left unmatched. This CDR3 comprises 12 residues. The germline CDR1 and CDR2 sequences are SGDLS and YYNGEE. Here the CDR3 reads CASRRGRDGYTF. CDR3 nucleotide sequence: TGTGCCAGCAGGAGGGGGCGGGATGGCTACACCTTC.

The chain employs TRBV28 and TRBJ1-2, with TRBD1 identical over 7 bases. The CDR3 covers 13 residues. Germline V gives CDR1 MDHEN, CDR2 SYDVKM. Trimming cost V 6 bases and J 4 bases; bases outside gene matches: 5. The CDR3 nucleotides are TGTGCCAGCAGGTCTGGGACAGTCTATGGCTACACCTTC. Translating it yields CASRSGTVYGYTF.

In its sample, this clone was seen once. The chain uses TRBV28 and TRBJ1-2; TRBD1 might be the D (6 bases). CDR3 length: 13 residues. Germline CDR1 is MDHEN and CDR2 is SYDVKM. Trimming cost V 5 bases and J 5 bases, with 12 bases left between them. CDR3 amino acids: CASSPQGRYGYTF. The CDR3 region has the DNA TGTGCCAGCAGTCCACAGGGTCGTTATGGCTACACCTTC.

The chain carries TRBV29-1 and TRBJ2-4; D not resolved. The CDR3 loop spans 11 amino acids. CDR1 is SQVTM and CDR2 is ANQGSEA in the germline V gene. V was trimmed by 5 bases and J by 5 bases, leaving 7 bases between them. In DNA, the CDR3 is TGCAGCGTTCTAACGGAAAACATTCAGTACTTC. It specifies CSVLTENIQYF.